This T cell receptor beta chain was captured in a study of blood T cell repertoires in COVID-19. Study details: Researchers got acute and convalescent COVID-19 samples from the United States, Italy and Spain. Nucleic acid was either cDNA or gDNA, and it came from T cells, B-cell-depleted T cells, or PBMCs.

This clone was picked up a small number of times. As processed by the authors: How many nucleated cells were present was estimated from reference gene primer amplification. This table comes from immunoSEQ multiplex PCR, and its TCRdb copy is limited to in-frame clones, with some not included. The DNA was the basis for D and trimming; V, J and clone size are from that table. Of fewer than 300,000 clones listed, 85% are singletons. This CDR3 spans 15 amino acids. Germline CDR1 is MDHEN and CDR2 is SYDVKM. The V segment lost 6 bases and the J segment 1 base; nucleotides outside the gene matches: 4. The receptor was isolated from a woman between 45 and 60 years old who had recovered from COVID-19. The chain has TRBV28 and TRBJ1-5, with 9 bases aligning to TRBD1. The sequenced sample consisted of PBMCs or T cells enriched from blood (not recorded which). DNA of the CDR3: TGTGCCAGCAGGAAGACAGGGGGAAGCAATCAGCCCCAGCATTTT. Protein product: CASRKTGGSNQPQHF.